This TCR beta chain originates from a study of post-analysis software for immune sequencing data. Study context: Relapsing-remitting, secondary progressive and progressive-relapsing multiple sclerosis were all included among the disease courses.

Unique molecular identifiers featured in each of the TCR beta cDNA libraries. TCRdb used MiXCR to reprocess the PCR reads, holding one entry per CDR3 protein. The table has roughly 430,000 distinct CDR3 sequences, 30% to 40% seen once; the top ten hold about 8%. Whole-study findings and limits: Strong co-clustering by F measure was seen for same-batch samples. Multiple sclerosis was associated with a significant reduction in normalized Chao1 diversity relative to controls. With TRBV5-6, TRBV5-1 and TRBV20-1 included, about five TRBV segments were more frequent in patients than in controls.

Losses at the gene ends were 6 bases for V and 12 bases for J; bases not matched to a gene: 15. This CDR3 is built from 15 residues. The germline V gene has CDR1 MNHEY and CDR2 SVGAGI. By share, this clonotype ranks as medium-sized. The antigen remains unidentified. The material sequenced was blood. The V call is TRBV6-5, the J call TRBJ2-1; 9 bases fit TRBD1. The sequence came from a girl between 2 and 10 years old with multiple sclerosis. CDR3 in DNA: TGTGCCAGCAGACACAAGGGGGGGGGACAGGGCGTGCAGTTCTTC. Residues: CASRHKGGGQGVQFF.